This entry is about one T cell receptor (beta chain). Germline CDR1 and CDR2: SGHAT and FQNNGV. V was pared by 9 bases and J by 10 bases, with 19 bases between. This CDR3 spans 13 amino acids. Only in-frame clones appear in the TCRdb table, and some are missing; sequencing was by immunoSEQ multiplex PCR. This table has around 86,000 clones, roughly 96% appearing once. The sample is drawn from a study of technical replicates of blood from several donors. The specimen was T cells isolated from PBMCs. The chain recombines TRBV11-2 with TRBJ2-1; D remains ambiguous. The receptor was isolated from a human donor in good health. CDR3 sequence: CASALPVFSEQFF. CDR3 coding DNA: TGTGCCAGTGCCTTGCCGGTGTTTTCGGAGCAGTTCTTC.